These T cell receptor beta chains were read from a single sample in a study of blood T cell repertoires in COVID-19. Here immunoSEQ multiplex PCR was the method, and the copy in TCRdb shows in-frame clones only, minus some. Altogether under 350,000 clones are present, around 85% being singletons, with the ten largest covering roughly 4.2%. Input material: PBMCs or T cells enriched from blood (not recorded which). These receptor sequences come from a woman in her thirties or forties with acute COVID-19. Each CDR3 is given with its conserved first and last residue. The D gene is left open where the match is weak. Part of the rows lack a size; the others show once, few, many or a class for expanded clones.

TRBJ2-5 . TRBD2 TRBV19 CASSLGRQETQYF TGTGCCAGTAGTCTCGGGAGGCAAGAGACCCAGTACTTC
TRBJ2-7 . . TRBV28 CATHAAGNYEQYF TGTGCCACCCATGCGGCGGGAAACTACGAGCAGTACTTC
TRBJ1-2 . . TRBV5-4 CASSLELDSSYGGYTF TGTGCCAGCAGCTTGGAGTTAGATAGCAGCTATGGCGGCTACACCTTC
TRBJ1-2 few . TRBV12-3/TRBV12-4 CASSTGYGYTF TGTGCCAGCAGTACAGGGTATGGCTACACCTTC
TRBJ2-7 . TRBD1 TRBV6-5 CASPLWDRDFHEQYF TGTGCCAGTCCTTTGTGGGACAGGGACTTCCACGAGCAGTACTTC
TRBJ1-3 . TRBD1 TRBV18 CASSPPWTGGNTIYF TGTGCCAGCTCACCACCCTGGACAGGGGGAAACACCATATATTTT
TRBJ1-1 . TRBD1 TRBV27 CASNLRDSLNTEAFF TGTGCCAGCAACCTCCGGGACAGCCTGAACACTGAAGCTTTCTTT
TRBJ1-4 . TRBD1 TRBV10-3 CAISESGGTGEKLFF TGTGCCATCAGTGAGTCAGGAGGGACAGGGGAAAAACTGTTTTTT
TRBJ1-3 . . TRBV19 CASHSTGSSGNTIYF TGTGCCAGCCACTCCACAGGTTCCTCTGGAAACACCATATATTTT
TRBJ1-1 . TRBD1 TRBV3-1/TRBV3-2 CASSQETGQAEAFF TGTGCCAGCAGCCAAGAGACGGGACAGGCTGAAGCTTTCTTT
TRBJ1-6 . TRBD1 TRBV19 CASSSQGAANSPLHF TGTGCCAGTAGCTCACAGGGGGCGGCAAATTCACCCCTCCACTTT
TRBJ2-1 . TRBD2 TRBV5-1 CASSSTSGVGVEQFF TGCGCCAGCAGCTCAACTAGCGGCGTGGGGGTTGAGCAGTTCTTC
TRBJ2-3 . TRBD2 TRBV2 CASRGTSGRVATDTQYF TGTGCCAGCAGGGGGACTAGCGGGAGGGTAGCCACAGATACGCAGTATTTT
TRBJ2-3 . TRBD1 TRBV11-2 CASSLGQGADTQYF TGTGCCAGCAGCTTAGGTCAGGGGGCAGATACGCAGTATTTT
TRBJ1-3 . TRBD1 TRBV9 CASSARTGGGSGNTIYF TGTGCCAGCAGCGCCCGAACAGGGGGCGGCTCTGGAAACACCATATATTTT
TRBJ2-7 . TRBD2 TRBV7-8 CASSRLAGAYEQYF TGTGCCAGCAGCCGCCTGGCGGGGGCCTACGAGCAGTACTTC
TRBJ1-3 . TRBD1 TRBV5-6 CASSSDRAGNTIYF TGTGCCAGCAGTTCCGACAGGGCTGGAAACACCATATATTTT
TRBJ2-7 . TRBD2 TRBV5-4 CASSLGGTSGQYEQYF TGTGCCAGCAGCTTGGGTGGGACTAGCGGGCAATACGAGCAGTACTTC
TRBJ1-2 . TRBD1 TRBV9 CASSVAPAGGQGKSGYTF TGTGCCAGCAGCGTAGCTCCTGCGGGGGGACAGGGGAAGAGTGGCTACACCTTC
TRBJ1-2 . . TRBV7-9 CASSLGLLRYGYTF TGTGCCAGCAGCTTAGGCCTTCTTCGGTATGGCTACACCTTC
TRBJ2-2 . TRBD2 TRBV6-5 CASKGLRNTGELFF TGTGCCAGCAAGGGACTAAGAAACACCGGGGAGCTGTTTTTT
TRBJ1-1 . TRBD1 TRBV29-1 CSARQGNTEAFF TGCAGCGCCAGACAGGGGAACACTGAAGCTTTCTTT
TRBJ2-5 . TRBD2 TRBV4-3 CASSPGGTSGREETQYF TGCGCCAGCAGCCCCGGTGGGACTAGCGGGAGAGAAGAGACCCAGTACTTC
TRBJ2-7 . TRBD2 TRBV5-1 CASSLQWTSGGPQSYEQYF TGCGCCAGCAGCTTACAATGGACTAGCGGGGGGCCCCAATCCTACGAGCAGTACTTC
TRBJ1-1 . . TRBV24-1 CATSDWSGINTEAFF TGTGCCACCAGTGATTGGTCGGGAATTAACACTGAAGCTTTCTTT
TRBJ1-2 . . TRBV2 CASSGDTNYGYTF TGTGCCAGCAGTGGGGACACAAACTATGGCTACACCTTC
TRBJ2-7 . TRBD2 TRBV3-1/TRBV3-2 CASSLAGGYHSYEQYF TGTGCCAGCAGTCTAGCGGGGGGGTACCACTCCTACGAGCAGTACTTC
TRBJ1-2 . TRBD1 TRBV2 CASSEGQGQVWRYGYTF TGTGCCAGCAGTGAAGGACAGGGTCAGGTTTGGAGGTATGGCTACACCTTC
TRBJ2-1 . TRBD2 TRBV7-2 CASSLPKAGVGDNEQFF TGTGCCAGCAGCTTACCCAAAGCGGGAGTAGGCGACAATGAGCAGTTCTTC
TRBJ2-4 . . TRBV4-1 CASRRAKNIQYF TGCGCCAGCAGGAGGGCCAAAAACATTCAGTACTTC
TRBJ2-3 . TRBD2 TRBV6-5 CASSYSGLFTDTQYF TGTGCCAGCAGTTACTCGGGACTATTCACAGATACGCAGTATTTT
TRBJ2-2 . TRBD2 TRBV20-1 CSASPLSGTNTGELFF TGCAGTGCTAGTCCGTTGAGCGGGACGAACACCGGGGAGCTGTTTTTT
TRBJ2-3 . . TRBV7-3 CASSLGGFSTDTQYF TGTGCCAGCAGCTTAGGGGGGTTCAGCACAGATACGCAGTATTTT
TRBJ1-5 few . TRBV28 CASIETNSNQPQHF TGTGCCAGTATCGAGACAAATAGCAATCAGCCCCAGCATTTT
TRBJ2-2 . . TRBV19 CASSGALIQPNTGELFF TGTGCCAGTAGTGGGGCGTTAATCCAACCGAACACCGGGGAGCTGTTTTTT
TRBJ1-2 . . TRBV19 CASQVDRPPYGYTF TGTGCCAGTCAGGTCGACAGGCCGCCCTATGGCTACACCTTC
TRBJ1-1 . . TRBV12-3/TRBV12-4 CASSLGPPGAFF TGTGCCAGCAGTTTAGGGCCCCCGGGAGCTTTCTTT
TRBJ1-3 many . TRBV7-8 CASSLAPTTGNKGNTIYF TGTGCCAGCAGCTTAGCTCCCACCACAGGAAACAAAGGAAACACCATATATTTT
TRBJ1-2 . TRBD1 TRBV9 CASSVQGAVRYTF TGTGCCAGCAGCGTACAGGGGGCGGTGAGGTACACCTTC
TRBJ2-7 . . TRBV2 CASSVASLINEQYF TGTGCCAGCAGTGTTGCTAGTTTGATCAACGAGCAGTACTTC